These 3 T cell receptor beta chains were sequenced from one sample in a study of blood T cell repertoires in COVID-19. Assay used: immunoSEQ multiplex PCR; TCRdb lists only in-frame clones, some missing. The sample includes 140,000 or so clones, under 85% of them seen just once. The specimen was peripheral blood. These receptors all stem from a man aged 50 to 60 with active or convalescent COVID-19.

In its sample, this clone was seen a few times. V usage is TRBV25-1 and J usage is TRBJ1-6; TRBD1 is a possible D gene (5 bases). Germline values: CDR1 MGHDK, CDR2 SYGVNS. The CDR3 has 15 amino acids. V gave up 3 bases and J gave up 2 bases, with 8 bases separating them. The CDR3 nucleotides read TGTGCCAGCAGTGACAGGGCTACCTATAATTCACCCCTCCACTTT. Translated, it gives CASSDRATYNSPLHF.

This chain joins TRBV28 and TRBJ1-6, with no clear D. V was cut by 2 bases and J by 8 bases, with 10 bases left in between. Germline values: CDR1 MDHEN, CDR2 SYDVKM. The CDR3 contains 14 residues. The DNA of the CDR3 is TGTGCCAGCAGTTTAGGAGTTACGGATTCACCCCTCCACTTT. It specifies CASSLGVTDSPLHF.

The rearrangement joins TRBV6-2 or TRBV6-3 to TRBJ1-2, with D possibly being TRBD1 (6 bases). From germline, CDR1 is MNHEY and CDR2 SVGEGT. V shed 5 bases and J shed 2 bases, with 12 bases lying between them. This CDR3 contains 14 residues. The CDR3 loop is CASSLLQGNYGYTF. The CDR3, as DNA: TGTGCCAGCAGTCTCCTTCAGGGGAACTATGGCTACACCTTC.